The entry below describes one T cell receptor (beta chain). Its antigen remains undetermined. One base away there is no much larger clone; base qualities are not given. At the junction V is shortened by 6 bases and J by 7 bases; bases outside the gene matches: 3. Taken from cysteine to phenylalanine, the CDR3 has 14 residues. Only the CDR3 DNA is retained, 42 bases long and in frame from the first base. The germline V gene gives CDR1 as MNHEY and CDR2 as SVGAGI. The record originates from a study of T cell changes during pregnancy in multiple sclerosis (dated by TCRdb to between 2017 and 2020). Broadly, across the study: The study looked at changes in the T cell repertoire across pregnancy in women with multiple sclerosis.

Library method: the immunoSEQ multiplex PCR assay. Here the immuneACCESS table is served through TCRdb, limited to in-frame sequences with V and J called. Missing clones are a known gap in these copies; in checked studies unresolved V genes cover under half, and the rest lacks a known reason. Counted in this sample were roughly 80,000 clones; roughly nine tenths of them appeared once. 2.6% of the sample comes from the top ten. The chain employs TRBV6-5 and TRBJ2-2, and TRBD2 matches 12 of the central bases. This sample comprised peripheral blood, obtained before pregnancy. The receptor comes from a female donor with multiple sclerosis, enrolled in a pregnancy study. The nucleotides read TGTGCCAGCAGCGGACTAGCGGGAATCGGGGAGCTGTTTTTT. Its translation is CASSGLAGIGELFF.